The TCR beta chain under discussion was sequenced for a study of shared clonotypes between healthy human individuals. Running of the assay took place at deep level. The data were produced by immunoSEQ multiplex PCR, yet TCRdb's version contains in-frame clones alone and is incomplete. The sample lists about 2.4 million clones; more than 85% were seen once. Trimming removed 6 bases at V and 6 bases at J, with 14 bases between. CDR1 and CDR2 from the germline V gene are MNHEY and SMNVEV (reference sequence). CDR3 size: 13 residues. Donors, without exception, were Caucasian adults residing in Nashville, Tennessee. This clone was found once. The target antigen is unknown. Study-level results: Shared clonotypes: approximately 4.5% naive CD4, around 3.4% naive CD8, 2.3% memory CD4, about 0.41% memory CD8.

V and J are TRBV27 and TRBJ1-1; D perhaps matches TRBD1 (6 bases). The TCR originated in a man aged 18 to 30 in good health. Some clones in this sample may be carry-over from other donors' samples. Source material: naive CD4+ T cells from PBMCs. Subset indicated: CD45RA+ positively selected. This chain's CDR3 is CASRQAGGPEAFF. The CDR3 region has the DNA TGTGCCAGCAGACAAGCGGGGGGCCCTGAAGCTTTCTTT.